This TCR beta chain is from a study of glioma-infiltrating T cells after dendritic cell vaccination. About the research overall: Autologous tumor lysate-pulsed dendritic cell vaccination was given between the early 2000s and the early 2010s. Study-wide results and limits: Complete blood and tumor specimen sets were limited to few patients.

Repertoires were generated with immunoSEQ multiplex PCR, while TCRdb's copy carries only in-frame clones and drops some. Of 55,000 to 75,000 clones in the sample, about 80% were seen once. Notes on this clone: Its antigen is still unknown.

Noted time point: after dendritic cell vaccination, including at tumor progression/relapse. This specimen consisted of blood, obtained after dendritic cell vaccination. The clonotype was recovered from a human donor with glioblastoma.

The CDR3, as DNA: TGTGCCAGCAGTTCCACACCGGGACAGGGTGCCTACGAGCAGTACTTC. Encoded protein: CASSSTPGQGAYEQYF. The V and J genes are TRBV27 and TRBJ2-7; TRBD1 aligns across 9 bases. This CDR3 is built from 16 residues. Germline values: CDR1 MNHEY, CDR2 SMNVEV (reference sequence). Trimming cost V 4 bases and J 2 bases; bases outside gene matches: 9.